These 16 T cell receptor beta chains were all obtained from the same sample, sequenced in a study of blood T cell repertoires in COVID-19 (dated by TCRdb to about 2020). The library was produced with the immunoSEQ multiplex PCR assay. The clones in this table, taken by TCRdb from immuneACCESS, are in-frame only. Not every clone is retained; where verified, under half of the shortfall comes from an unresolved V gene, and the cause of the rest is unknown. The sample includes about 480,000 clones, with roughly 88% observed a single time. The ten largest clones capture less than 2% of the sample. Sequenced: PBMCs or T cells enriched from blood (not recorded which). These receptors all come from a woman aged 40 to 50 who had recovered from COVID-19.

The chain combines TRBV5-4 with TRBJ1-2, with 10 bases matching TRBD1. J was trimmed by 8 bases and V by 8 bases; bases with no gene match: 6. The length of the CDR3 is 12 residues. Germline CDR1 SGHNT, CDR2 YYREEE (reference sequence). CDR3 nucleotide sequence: TGTGCCAGAGGAGACAGGGGGCGAGGCTACACCTTC. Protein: CARGDRGRGYTF.

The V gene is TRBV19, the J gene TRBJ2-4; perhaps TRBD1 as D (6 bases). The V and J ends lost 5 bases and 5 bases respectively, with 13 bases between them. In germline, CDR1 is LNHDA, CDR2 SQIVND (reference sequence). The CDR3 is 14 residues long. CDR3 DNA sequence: TGTGCCAGTAGTCCCCTGGACAGAGAAAACATTCAGTACTTC. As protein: CASSPLDRENIQYF.

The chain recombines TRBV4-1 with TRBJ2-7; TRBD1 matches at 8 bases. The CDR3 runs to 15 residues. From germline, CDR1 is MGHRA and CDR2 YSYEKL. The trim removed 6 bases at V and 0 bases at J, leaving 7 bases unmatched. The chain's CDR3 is CASRARDRSSYEQYF. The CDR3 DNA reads TGCGCCAGCAGAGCCCGGGACAGGAGCTCCTACGAGCAGTACTTC.

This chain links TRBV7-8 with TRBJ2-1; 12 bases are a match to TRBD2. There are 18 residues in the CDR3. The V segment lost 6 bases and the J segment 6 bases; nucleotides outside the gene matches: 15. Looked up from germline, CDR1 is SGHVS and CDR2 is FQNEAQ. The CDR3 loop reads CASRPPGLAGGAVNEQFF. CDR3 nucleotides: TGTGCCAGCAGGCCTCCGGGACTAGCGGGCGGGGCCGTCAATGAGCAGTTCTTC. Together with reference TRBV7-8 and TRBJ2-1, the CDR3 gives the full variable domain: GAGVSQSPRYKVAKRGQDVALRCDPISGHVSLFWYQQALGQGPEFLTYFQNEAQLDKSGLPSDRFFAERPEGSVSTLKIQRTQQEDSAVYLCASRPPGLAGGAVNEQFFGPGTRLTVL.

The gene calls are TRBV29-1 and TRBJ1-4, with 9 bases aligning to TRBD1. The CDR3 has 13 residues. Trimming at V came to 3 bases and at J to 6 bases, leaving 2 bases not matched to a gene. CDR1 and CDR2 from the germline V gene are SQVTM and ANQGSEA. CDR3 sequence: CSVERDRDEKLFF. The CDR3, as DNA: TGCAGCGTTGAGAGGGACAGGGATGAAAAACTGTTTTTT.

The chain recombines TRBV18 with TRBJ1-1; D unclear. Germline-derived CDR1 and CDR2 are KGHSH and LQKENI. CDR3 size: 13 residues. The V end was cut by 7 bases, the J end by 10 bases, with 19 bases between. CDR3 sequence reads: CASLFTKSERAFF. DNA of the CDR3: TGTGCCAGCTTGTTCACCAAATCCGAGCGAGCTTTCTTT.

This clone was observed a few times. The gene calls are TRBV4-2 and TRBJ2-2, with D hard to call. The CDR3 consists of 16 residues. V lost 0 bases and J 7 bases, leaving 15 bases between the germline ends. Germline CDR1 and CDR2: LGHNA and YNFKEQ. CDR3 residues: CASSQDSGSRSGELFF. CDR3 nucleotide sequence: TGTGCCAGCAGCCAAGATAGTGGTAGCCGGAGCGGGGAGCTGTTTTTT.

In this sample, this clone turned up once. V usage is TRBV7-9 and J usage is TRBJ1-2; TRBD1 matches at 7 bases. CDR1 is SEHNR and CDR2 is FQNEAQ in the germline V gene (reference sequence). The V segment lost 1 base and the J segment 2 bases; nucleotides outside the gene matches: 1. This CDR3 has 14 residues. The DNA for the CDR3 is TGTGCCAGCAGCTTAGGGGGACAGAACTATGGCTACACCTTC. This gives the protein CASSLGGQNYGYTF.

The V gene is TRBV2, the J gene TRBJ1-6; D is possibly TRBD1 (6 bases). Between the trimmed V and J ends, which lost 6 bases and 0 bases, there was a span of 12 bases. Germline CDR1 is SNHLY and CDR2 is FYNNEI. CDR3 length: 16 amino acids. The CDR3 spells CASRPTGSSYNSPLHF. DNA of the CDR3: TGTGCCAGCAGACCCACAGGGAGCTCCTATAATTCACCCCTCCACTTT.

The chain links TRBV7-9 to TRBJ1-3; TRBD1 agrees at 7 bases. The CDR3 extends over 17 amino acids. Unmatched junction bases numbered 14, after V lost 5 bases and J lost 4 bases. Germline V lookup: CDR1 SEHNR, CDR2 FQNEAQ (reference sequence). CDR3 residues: CASSAQPEGASGNTIYF. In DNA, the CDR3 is TGTGCCAGCAGCGCCCAGCCAGAGGGGGCTTCAGGAAACACCATATATTTT.

The CDR3 protein is CASSPRDRVHNSPLHF. CDR3 nucleotide sequence: TGTGCCAGCAGTCCCCGGGACAGGGTCCATAATTCACCCCTCCACTTT. The J gene is TRBJ1-6, the V gene TRBV27; 9 bases map to TRBD1. This CDR3 has 16 amino acids. J lost 5 bases, V lost 5 bases, and 7 bases had no gene match. Per germline, CDR1 MNHEY and CDR2 SMNVEV (reference sequence).

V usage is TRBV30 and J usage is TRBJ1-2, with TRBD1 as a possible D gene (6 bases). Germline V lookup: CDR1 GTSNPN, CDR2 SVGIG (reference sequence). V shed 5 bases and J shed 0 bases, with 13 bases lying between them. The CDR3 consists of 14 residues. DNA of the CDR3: TGTGCCTGGTCCCGACAGGAAGCTAACTATGGCTACACCTTC. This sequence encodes CAWSRQEANYGYTF.

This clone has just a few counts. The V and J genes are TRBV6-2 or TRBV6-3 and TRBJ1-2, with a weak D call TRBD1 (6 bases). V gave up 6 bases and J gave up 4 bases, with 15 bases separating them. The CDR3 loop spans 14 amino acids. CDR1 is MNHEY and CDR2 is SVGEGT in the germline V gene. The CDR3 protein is CASSSRGSVYGYTF. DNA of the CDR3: TGTGCCAGCAGCAGCAGGGGAAGTGTCTATGGCTACACCTTC.

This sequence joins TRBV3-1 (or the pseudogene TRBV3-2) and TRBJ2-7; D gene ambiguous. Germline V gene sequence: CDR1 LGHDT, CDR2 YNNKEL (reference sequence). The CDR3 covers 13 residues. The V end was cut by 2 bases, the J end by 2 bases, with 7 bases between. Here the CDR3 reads CASSQYSAYEQYF. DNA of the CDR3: TGTGCCAGCAGCCAATATTCCGCCTACGAGCAGTACTTC.

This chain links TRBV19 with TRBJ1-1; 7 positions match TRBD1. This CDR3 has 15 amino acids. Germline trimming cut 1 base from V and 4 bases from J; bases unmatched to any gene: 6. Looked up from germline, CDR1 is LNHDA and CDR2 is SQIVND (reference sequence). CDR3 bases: TGTGCCAGTAGTATAGCCCCCGGGACAGTCACTGAAGCTTTCTTT. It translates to CASSIAPGTVTEAFF. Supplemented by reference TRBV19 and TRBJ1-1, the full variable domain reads DGGITQSPKYLFRKEGQNVTLSCEQNLNHDAMYWYRQDPGQGLRLIYYSQIVNDFQKGDIAEGYSVSREKKESFPLTVTSAQKNPTAFYLCASSIAPGTVTEAFFGQGTRLTVV.

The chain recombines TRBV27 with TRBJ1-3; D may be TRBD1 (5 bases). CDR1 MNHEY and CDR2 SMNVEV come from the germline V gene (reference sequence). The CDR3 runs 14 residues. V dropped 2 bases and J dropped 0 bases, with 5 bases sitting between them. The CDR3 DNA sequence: TGTGCCAGCAGTTTACAGGGCTCTGGAAACACCATATATTTT. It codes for CASSLQGSGNTIYF.